This T cell receptor (beta chain) was obtained from a study of CD8 T cells in ankylosing spondylitis. Study outcomes and limitations: Within ankylosing spondylitis blood, a TCR beta motif made up of eight or nine highly homologous variants appeared to be characteristic. Significant enrichment of disease-linked clones was reported in matched ankylosing spondylitis synovial fluid. Relatively scarce in peripheral blood, disease-linked clones were CD8+. In reactive arthritis synovial fluid and blood, some motif variants had been reported before.

This clonotype showed up just a few times. The antigen is unknown. Quantitative 5'-RACE with molecular barcodes was used to make the TCR beta libraries. TCRdb re-derived calls from the 5' RACE reads in MiXCR, one entry per CDR3 protein. Among 450,000 or so distinct CDR3 sequences listed, about 25% were seen once. CDR1 and CDR2 (germline): SGHAT, FQNNGV. Trimming stripped 0 bases from V and 0 bases from J, with 9 bases between. The CDR3 is 16 amino acids. The origin of this receptor is a male donor with ankylosing spondylitis. The V gene is TRBV11-2, the J gene TRBJ1-3; D uncertain. Sequenced material: blood, either unsorted or a sorted T cell fraction (not recorded which). The CDR3 DNA sequence: TGTGCCAGCAGCTTAGATCGGCGAAGCTCTGGAAACACCATATATTTT. The encoded protein is CASSLDRRSSGNTIYF.